These T cell receptor beta chains were read from a single sample in a study of OX40 agonist ivuxolimab in advanced cancers. TCRdb's table, derived via immunoSEQ multiplex PCR, lists solely in-frame clones and lacks some. The sample holds some 18,000 clones, approximately 83% seen once. The source was CD4+ or CD8+ T cells sorted from blood, collected in a trial of the OX40 agonist ivuxolimab. These receptors were taken from an adult with an advanced solid tumor such as melanoma, head and neck, liver or kidney cancer. The CDR3 runs from the conserved cysteine through the conserved F or W. The order of the fields is D gene, V gene, clone size, J gene, CDR3 DNA, CDR3 protein. A D gene is named only where the DNA matches it firmly. Expanded clones are given a class, and other clones once, few, many or no size at all.

>TRBD1|TRBV6-5|-|TRBJ2-7
TGTGCCAGCAGTTACTCGGGGACAGCGAGCTCCTACGAGCAGTACTTC
CASSYSGTASSYEQYF
>TRBD2|TRBV9|-|TRBJ2-1
TGTGCCAGCAGCCCTTCTCCCAGCGGGGGGCCTTACAATGAGCAGTTCTTC
CASSPSPSGGPYNEQFF
>-|TRBV19|few|TRBJ2-1
TGTGCCAGTAGTATAGATCTTTGGGCAGATACCAATGAGCAGTTCTTC
CASSIDLWADTNEQFF
>-|TRBV28|-|TRBJ2-7
TGTGCCAGCAGCCAGGGCTCCTACGAGCAGTACTTC
CASSQGSYEQYF
>-|TRBV7-9|-|TRBJ1-2
TGTGCCAGCAGCCCCTCCACCGGGACGAGGACCTATGGCTACACCTTC
CASSPSTGTRTYGYTF
>-|TRBV6-1|-|TRBJ2-7
TGTGCCAGCGCCTGGGGCGCCCTGGGGTACGAGCAGTACTTC
CASAWGALGYEQYF
>TRBD2|TRBV30|-|TRBJ2-1
TGTGCCTGGAGTGTACTATTAGGGAGGGTTAGGACCTACAATGAGCAGTTCTTC
CAWSVLLGRVRTYNEQFF
>-|TRBV7-2|-|TRBJ2-3
TGTGCCAGCAGCTTAGTTGGGGACACAGATACGCAGTATTTT
CASSLVGDTDTQYF
>TRBD1|TRBV7-8|-|TRBJ1-1
TGTGCCAGCAGCCTACAGGGGGGGGAAGCTTTCTTT
CASSLQGGEAFF
>TRBD1|TRBV4-3|-|TRBJ2-7
TGCGCCAGCAGCCACGACAGGGGGCCTGGCTACGAGCAGTACTTC
CASSHDRGPGYEQYF
>TRBD2|TRBV2|-|TRBJ2-3
TGTGCCAGCAATATTCCTAGCGGGGGCACAGATACGCAGTATTTT
CASNIPSGGTDTQYF
>TRBD2|TRBV13|-|TRBJ2-2
TGTGCCAGCAGCCCTACTAGCGGTGAGAACACCGGGGAGCTGTTTTTT
CASSPTSGENTGELFF
>TRBD2|TRBV28|-|TRBJ2-7
TGTGCCAGCAGTCCGCGGACTAGACCCTACGAGCAGTACTTC
CASSPRTRPYEQYF
>TRBD1|TRBV6-5|few|TRBJ1-4
TGTGCCAGCAGTACAGGGGGAGCGGGGCAAAAACTGTTTTTT
CASSTGGAGQKLFF
>-|TRBV6-1|-|TRBJ2-3
TGTGCCAGCAGGCTGGGGATGGATACGCAGTATTTT
CASRLGMDTQYF
>-|TRBV5-5|-|TRBJ1-1
TGTGCCAGTACGGGGCTTGTGGACACTGAAGCTTTCTTT
CASTGLVDTEAFF
>TRBD1|TRBV7-8|-|TRBJ2-7
TGTGCCAGCAGCCCGTCGACAGGGGACTACGAGCAGTACTTC
CASSPSTGDYEQYF
>-|TRBV19|-|TRBJ1-1
TGTGCCAGTATTTTCGAGGGAACTGAAGCTTTCTTT
CASIFEGTEAFF
>-|TRBV4-1|once|TRBJ1-4
TGCGCCGGCCAGGACCACCTTGGGGCTAATGAAAAACTGTTTTTT
CAGQDHLGANEKLFF
>TRBD1|TRBV6-1|-|TRBJ1-2
TGTGCCAGCAGTGAATTCAATGGGGGGACAGGGGGCGATGGCTACACCTTC
CASSEFNGGTGGDGYTF
>TRBD2|TRBV4-3|-|TRBJ2-1
TGCGCCAGCAGCCAAGAATTCCGGGGGGATGAGCAGTTCTTC
CASSQEFRGDEQFF
>-|TRBV21-1|-|TRBJ2-5
TGTGCCAGCAGCACCCGTCAAGAGACCCAGTACTTC
CASSTRQETQYF
>-|TRBV7-9|-|TRBJ2-1
TGTGCCAGCAGCTTAGCCCAGGCCTACAATGAGCAGTTCTTC
CASSLAQAYNEQFF
>TRBD1|TRBV27|-|TRBJ2-1
TGTGCCAGCAGTTTCGGCGGGACAGGGATCTACAATGAGCAGTTCTTC
CASSFGGTGIYNEQFF
>TRBD1|TRBV6-6|-|TRBJ2-7
TGTGCCAGCAGGGGGACAGGGTACGAGCAGTACTTC
CASRGTGYEQYF
>TRBD2|TRBV14|-|TRBJ2-1
TGTGCCAGCAGCCAAGGGGTTTTAGCGGGGTGGTCCTACAATGAGCAGTTCTTC
CASSQGVLAGWSYNEQFF
>-|TRBV19|-|TRBJ2-7
TGTGCCAGTAGTATCGGCAGGGACTACGAGCAGTACTTC
CASSIGRDYEQYF
>-|TRBV9|-|TRBJ2-6
TGTGCCAGCAGCGTGGCAGGCTCTGGGGCCAACGTCCTGACTTTC
CASSVAGSGANVLTF
>-|TRBV4-1|-|TRBJ1-2
TGCGCCAGCAGCCAAGCACTCGGGACAAGGGCTAACTATGGCTACACCTTC
CASSQALGTRANYGYTF
>TRBD2|TRBV7-9|-|TRBJ2-1
TGTGCCAGCAGCTTAATGGGACTAGCGGAATACAATGAGCAGTTCTTC
CASSLMGLAEYNEQFF
>TRBD2|TRBV27|-|TRBJ2-1
TGTGCCAGCAGTTTAGCCCCACTAGCGGGGGGACCAAATGAGCAGTTCTTC
CASSLAPLAGGPNEQFF
>-|TRBV27|-|TRBJ2-3
TGTGCCAGCACCTTAGGGCCCTCCTTAGATACGCAGTATTTT
CASTLGPSLDTQYF
>-|TRBV6-6|-|TRBJ2-5
TGTGCCAGCAGTTTTGGGGTTCAAGAGACCCAGTACTTC
CASSFGVQETQYF
>-|TRBV6-8|few|TRBJ2-7
TGTGCCAGCAGAGATGGGTTGCACGAATACGAGCAGTACTTC
CASRDGLHEYEQYF
>-|TRBV2|medium-sized|TRBJ1-2
TGTGCCAGCAGCCTAACACAGGTTAACTATGGCTACACCTTC
CASSLTQVNYGYTF
>TRBD2|TRBV2|-|TRBJ2-3
TGTGCCAGCAGGGCGACTAGCGGGGGGGACACAGATACGCAGTATTTT
CASRATSGGDTDTQYF
>-|TRBV19|-|TRBJ1-1
TGTGCCAGTAGTATAGGGGGCACGAACACTGAAGCTTTCTTT
CASSIGGTNTEAFF
>-|TRBV29-1|-|TRBJ1-1
TGCAGCGTTGAAAGCCTCGAGAACACTGAAGCTTTCTTT
CSVESLENTEAFF
>TRBD1|TRBV5-4|-|TRBJ1-4
TGTGCCAGCAGCCTTCCGGGACAGCATAATGAAAAACTGTTTTTT
CASSLPGQHNEKLFF
>-|TRBV7-9|-|TRBJ1-2
TGTGCCAGCAGCCAGCTGGCCAACTATGGCTACACCTTC
CASSQLANYGYTF
>-|TRBV2|-|TRBJ2-3
TGTGCCAGCCCCCTAGAGGGTAATACGCAGTATTTT
CASPLEGNTQYF
>-|TRBV7-9|-|TRBJ1-4
TGTGCCAGCAGCCCGAGGGTAATACAGGTTCGCGATGAAAAACTGTTTTTT
CASSPRVIQVRDEKLFF
>-|TRBV19|-|TRBJ2-7
TGTGCCAGTAGCACCTCCCCGGGGGCAGGGTTGAACGAGCAGTACTTC
CASSTSPGAGLNEQYF
>-|TRBV27|-|TRBJ1-5
TGTGCCAGCAGTAGCCCCAATCAGCCCCAGCATTTT
CASSSPNQPQHF
>-|TRBV4-1|-|TRBJ1-1
TGCGCCAGCAGCCAATCCCCCGCGGGGGGCACTGAAGCTTTCTTT
CASSQSPAGGTEAFF
>-|TRBV6-1|once|TRBJ2-1
TGTGCCAGCGGCCAATATAACAATGAGCAGTTCTTC
CASGQYNNEQFF
>-|TRBV28|-|TRBJ2-7
TGTGCCAGCAGCTCAAGTCTAGCCTTCGAGCAGTACTTC
CASSSSLAFEQYF
>-|TRBV28|-|TRBJ2-1
TGTGCCAGCACCCCCGGCCACGAGCAGTTCTTC
CASTPGHEQFF
>TRBD2|TRBV2|-|TRBJ2-1
TGTGCCAGCAGTGATCTCATGACTAGCGGGGGGGATGAGCAGTTCTTC
CASSDLMTSGGDEQFF
>-|TRBV19|once|TRBJ1-1
TGTGCCAGTATATTAGGGGAGAACACTGAAGCTTTCTTT
CASILGENTEAFF
>-|TRBV9|-|TRBJ2-5
TGTGCCAGCACCCCCGGGCGGACTCCCGCCGAGACCCAGTACTTC
CASTPGRTPAETQYF
>TRBD2|TRBV5-5|-|TRBJ2-5
TGTGCCAGCAGCTTGGGGGCTAGCGGGCAAGAGACCCAGTACTTC
CASSLGASGQETQYF
>-|TRBV13|-|TRBJ1-1
TGTGCCAGCAGCCCAGGACCGGGCTTAGCTGAAGCTTTCTTT
CASSPGPGLAEAFF
>TRBD2|TRBV10-2|few|TRBJ2-2
TGCGCCAGCGAGCGGGGGGGCGACACCGGGGAGCTGTTTTTT
CASERGGDTGELFF
>-|TRBV30|many|TRBJ1-6
TGTGCCTGGAGCTCCCCCGGACCCCTCCACTTT
CAWSSPGPLHF
>-|TRBV7-9|-|TRBJ2-5
TGTGCCAGCAGCTTTCCGGGTCTTCACTTC
CASSFPGLHF
>TRBD2|TRBV6-1|-|TRBJ2-2
TGTGCCAGCATGGGGACTAGCAACACCGGGGAGCTGTTTTTT
CASMGTSNTGELFF
>-|TRBV10-2|-|TRBJ2-7
TGCGCCAGCAATCGTCACGAGCAGTACTTC
CASNRHEQYF
>-|TRBV18|-|TRBJ2-7
TGTGCCAGCTCACCATCCGGACAGAACTACGAGCAGTACTTC
CASSPSGQNYEQYF
>TRBD1|TRBV27|-|TRBJ2-6
TGTGCCAGCAGTGACGGGACAGTTTTTGCCACTGGGGCCAACGTCCTGACTTTC
CASSDGTVFATGANVLTF